These T cell receptor beta chains were read from a single sample in a study of blood T cell repertoires in COVID-19. Libraries were prepared by immunoSEQ multiplex PCR; TCRdb keeps only in-frame clonotypes and omits some of them. The sample yields around 500,000 clones, 88% seen once. Sequencing was performed on PBMCs or T cells enriched from blood (not recorded which). The receptors shown here come from a woman aged 35 to 49 who had recovered from COVID-19. Both conserved end residues are trimmed from each CDR3. D genes are given only for firm matches.

CDR3	D	V	J
SVEGPGQSSTAVYEQY	TRBD1	TRBV29-1	TRBJ2-7
ASSWISAGLYNEQF	.	TRBV5-1	TRBJ2-1
ASSPGWTEAF	.	TRBV3-1/TRBV3-2	TRBJ1-1
AWTVTSGNTIY	.	TRBV30	TRBJ1-3
ASSLLSGYGYTEAF	.	TRBV5-5	TRBJ1-1
ATRRYYEAF	.	TRBV15	TRBJ1-1
ATAPPGTRGYT	.	TRBV6-5	TRBJ1-2
ASSVGTGRINYGYT	TRBD1	TRBV9	TRBJ1-2
ASSYGQPTDTQY	.	TRBV6-5	TRBJ2-3
SVRGEKLF	.	TRBV20-1	TRBJ1-4
ASRTLGGANEKLF	.	TRBV25-1	TRBJ1-4
SASRTSDYNEQF	TRBD2	TRBV20-1	TRBJ2-1
ASSLGVREQF	.	TRBV11-3	TRBJ2-1
ASRRRNYGYT	.	TRBV6-5	TRBJ1-2
ASSLLGQVNSYEQY	TRBD1	TRBV5-1	TRBJ2-7
ASRSDYDSPLH	.	TRBV6-5	TRBJ1-6
ASKWGGGETQY	.	TRBV6-5	TRBJ2-5
ASLQGLYGYT	TRBD1	TRBV28	TRBJ1-2
ASSFATGTVYEQY	TRBD1	TRBV7-6	TRBJ2-7
ASSFVKGGDYGYT	.	TRBV7-9	TRBJ1-2
ASSLDRSLSGNTIY	.	TRBV7-9	TRBJ1-3
ASSSSSGSYEQF	TRBD2	TRBV11-2	TRBJ2-1
ASSYHRRDRGSETQY	TRBD1	TRBV11-2	TRBJ2-5
ASSQGTADTQY	TRBD1	TRBV3-1/TRBV3-2	TRBJ2-3
ASSAGTLYNEQF	.	TRBV28	TRBJ2-1
SVEGHSRVAF	.	TRBV29-1	TRBJ1-1
ASSPPPGGTDEQF	.	TRBV5-6	TRBJ2-1
ASSMGLAPYEQY	TRBD2	TRBV19	TRBJ2-7
ASGLVLGQGTGELF	TRBD1	TRBV12-5	TRBJ2-2
ASSLPAGKDTQY	.	TRBV7-2	TRBJ2-3
ASSPNSGTEAYEQY	TRBD1	TRBV3-1/TRBV3-2	TRBJ2-7
ASTWGGGVAKNIQY	TRBD2	TRBV3-1/TRBV3-2	TRBJ2-4
ASSQGVVGYGYT	.	TRBV3-1/TRBV3-2	TRBJ1-2
ATSRLRLAGGPVDNEQF	TRBD2	TRBV15	TRBJ2-1
ASSPTDRGLYNEQF	TRBD1	TRBV4-3	TRBJ2-1
ASSSGAVSGNTIY	.	TRBV11-2	TRBJ1-3
AWSVLSDGYT	.	TRBV30	TRBJ1-2
ASSSQGYNSPLH	.	TRBV7-2	TRBJ1-6
ASRLAGVNEQY	TRBD2	TRBV12-3/TRBV12-4	TRBJ2-7
ASSLETGRGTEAF	.	TRBV7-2	TRBJ1-1
ASSISGSETQY	.	TRBV19	TRBJ2-5
ASSYRENTEAF	.	TRBV3-1/TRBV3-2	TRBJ1-1
ASSHGTHSNQPQH	.	TRBV3-1/TRBV3-2	TRBJ1-5
AWSWTGGFTEAF	TRBD1	TRBV30	TRBJ1-1
ASSMRTSGNYNEQF	TRBD2	TRBV5-8	TRBJ2-1
SLRGRESSYNEQF	.	TRBV29-1	TRBJ2-1
ASSLLAAYEQY	TRBD2	TRBV6-2/TRBV6-3	TRBJ2-7
ASSMYGGQSIYEQY	.	TRBV5-1	TRBJ2-7
ASSFDSETQY	.	TRBV7-9	TRBJ2-5
ASSKRDTEAF	.	TRBV21-1	TRBJ1-1
ASSESAFTYEQY	.	TRBV10-1	TRBJ2-7
ASSAPGQGPHT	TRBD1	TRBV7-2	TRBJ1-2
ASSPPSTNTGELF	.	TRBV18	TRBJ2-2